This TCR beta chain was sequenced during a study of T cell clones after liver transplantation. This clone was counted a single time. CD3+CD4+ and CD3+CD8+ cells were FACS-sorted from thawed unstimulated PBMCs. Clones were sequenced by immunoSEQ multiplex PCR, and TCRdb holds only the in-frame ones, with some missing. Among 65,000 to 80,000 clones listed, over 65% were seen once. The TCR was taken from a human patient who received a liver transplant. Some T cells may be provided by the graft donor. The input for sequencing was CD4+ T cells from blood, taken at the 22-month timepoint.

The CDR3 is CASRLARFGRVRDTQYF. The CDR3 region has the DNA TGTGCAAGTCGCTTAGCGCGTTTCGGGAGGGTGAGAGATACGCAGTATTTT. This rearrangement joins TRBV12-2 to TRBJ2-3; the table assigns TRBD2, which was not confirmed against the DNA. TRBV12-2 constitutes a pseudogene. The CDR3 covers 17 residues.